This T cell receptor beta chain was sequenced for a study of cytomegalovirus exposure and HLA in healthy donors. The length of the CDR3 is 16 residues. With 0 bases removed from V and 6 bases from J, the gap between germline ends came to 16 bases. Germline CDR1 reads SGDLS; CDR2 reads YYNGEE. Method: immunoSEQ multiplex PCR; TCRdb's copy keeps in-frame clones and lacks some. The table has 250,000 to 400,000 clones, approximately 91% seen once. Regarding the study as a whole: Cytomegalovirus-associated TCR beta chains were listed, numbering some 180.

Note on this clone: Antigen unknown.

The sequenced material came from PBMCs. The TCR comes from a man aged 25 to 40 in good health and CMV-seronegative. The rearrangement uses TRBV9 and TRBJ2-1; D remains unclear. The DNA of the CDR3 is TGTGCCAGCAGCGTAGGAACCTGGGCCAATTTCAATGAGCAGTTCTTC. Protein sequence: CASSVGTWANFNEQFF. Full variable domain (rest looked up from reference TRBV9 and TRBJ2-1): DSGVTQTPKHLITATGQRVTLRCSPRSGDLSVYWYQQSLDQGLQFLIQYYNGEERAKGNILERFSAQQFPDLHSELNLSSLELGDSALYFCASSVGTWANFNEQFFGPGTRLTVL.